Listed below are T cell receptor beta chains from one sample, sequenced in a study of CD8+CD57+ T cells in acquired aplastic anemia. TCRdb passed the reads through MiXCR, listing each CDR3 protein once. The sample holds some 140,000 distinct CDR3 sequences, more than 35% seen once. Material for sequencing was sorted CD4+, CD8+, or CD8+CD57+ T cells (not recorded which) from PBMCs. These receptors were collected from a human donor in good health, serving as a control. Both conserved end residues are part of each CDR3. A D gene is named only where the DNA matches it firmly. Only some rows state a clone size, as once, few, many or a class for expanded clones.

CASSLGSRGEVYNEQFF TGCGCCAGCAGCTTGGGTTCGCGGGGCGAAGTCTACAATGAGCAGTTCTTC many TRBJ2-1 TRBV5-1 17 -
CSARTGGQYF TGCAGTGCCCGGACAGGGGGGCAGTACTTC - TRBJ2-7 TRBV20-1 10 TRBD1
CASSLIGTGVEKLFF TGTGCCAGCAGCTTAATTGGGACAGGGGTCGAAAAACTGTTTTTT many TRBJ1-4 TRBV7-2 15 TRBD1
CASSIGRETQYF TGTGCCAGTAGTATTGGTAGAGAGACCCAGTACTTC - TRBJ2-5 TRBV19 12 -
CASSQGGINTGELFF TGTGCCAGCAGCCAAGGAGGGATTAACACCGGGGAGCTGTTTTTT many TRBJ2-2 TRBV4-2 15 -
CASSFRVIENIQYF TGTGCCAGCAGTTTCAGGGTGATCGAAAACATTCAGTACTTC many TRBJ2-4 TRBV12-3/TRBV12-4 14 -
CATVNTRRQGGNEQFF TGTGCCACCGTAAACACGCGACGACAGGGCGGCAATGAGCAGTTCTTC many TRBJ2-1 TRBV10-3 16 TRBD1
CSASQGLAGYEQYF TGCAGTGCTTCCCAGGGACTAGCCGGCTACGAGCAGTACTTC many TRBJ2-7 TRBV20-1 14 TRBD2
CATTSGGRSYNEQFF TGTGCCACCACCTCGGGAGGGCGATCCTACAATGAGCAGTTCTTC - TRBJ2-1 TRBV24-1 15 TRBD2
CASSQVDRGGNTIYF TGCGCCAGCAGCCAGGTCGACAGGGGTGGAAACACCATATATTTT many TRBJ1-3 TRBV4-1 15 TRBD1
CASRQGRGNEQFF TGTGCCAGTCGACAGGGGAGGGGTAATGAGCAGTTCTTC - TRBJ2-1 TRBV19 13 -
CASSLNSGGSTDTQYF TGTGCCAGCAGCCTAAACAGCGGGGGGAGCACAGATACGCAGTATTTT many TRBJ2-3 TRBV7-9 16 TRBD2
CSAMTGNYEQYF TGCAGTGCTATGACAGGGAATTACGAGCAGTACTTC few TRBJ2-7 TRBV20-1 12 TRBD1
CASSPQGVDTQYF TGTGCCAGCAGTCCTCAAGGGGTAGATACGCAGTATTTT - TRBJ2-3 TRBV7-3 13 -
CAGRESYYGYTF TGTGCCGGCAGGGAGTCGTACTATGGCTACACCTTC many TRBJ1-2 TRBV30 12 -
CAIRTASSYEQYF TGTGCCATCAGGACGGCGAGCTCCTACGAGCAGTACTTC many TRBJ2-7 TRBV10-3 13 -
CASSPLGYAGAGTEAFF TGTGCCAGCAGCCCATTAGGGTACGCGGGGGCGGGCACTGAAGCTTTCTTT many TRBJ1-1 TRBV7-8 17 -
CSVEASGQGDEKLFF TGCAGCGTTGAAGCCTCGGGACAGGGAGATGAAAAACTGTTTTTT - TRBJ1-4 TRBV29-1 15 TRBD1
CASSLAGRVHQPQHF TGTGCCAGCAGTTTAGCGGGGAGGGTTCATCAGCCCCAGCATTTT - TRBJ1-5 TRBV12-3/TRBV12-4 15 -
CSARRHLADYNEQFF TGCAGTGCTAGGAGACACCTAGCGGATTACAATGAGCAGTTCTTC - TRBJ2-1 TRBV20-1 15 TRBD2
CASSSLAHTGELFF TGTGCCAGCAGTTCGCTAGCTCACACCGGGGAGCTGTTTTTT many TRBJ2-2 TRBV12-3/TRBV12-4 14 -
CASTDRLLWANVLTF TGTGCCAGTACGGACAGACTGCTCTGGGCCAACGTCCTGACTTTC many TRBJ2-6 TRBV19 15 -